This is a list of T cell receptor beta chains from one sample in a study of control samples from healthy donors and cancer patients. Produced via immunoSEQ multiplex PCR; TCRdb's table is partial and in-frame only. The sample contains approximately 170,000 clones, around 94% of which appear only once. Input material: blood. These receptors were taken from a man aged 25-45 years in good health. Both conserved end residues are part of each CDR3. The D gene is left open where the match is weak. Not all rows give a size; the values are once, few, many and, for expanded clones, a class.

d_gene	abundance	v_gene	j_gene	CDR3aa	CDR3nt
-	-	TRBV7-2	TRBJ2-3	CASSPSPGQHLSTDTQYF	TGTGCCAGCAGCCCTTCCCCAGGCCAACACCTCAGCACAGATACGCAGTATTTT
TRBD1	-	TRBV9	TRBJ2-7	CASSVAGTDYYEQYF	TGTGCCAGCAGCGTAGCCGGGACAGACTACTACGAGCAGTACTTC
TRBD1	few	TRBV7-2	TRBJ1-2	CASSFQGGGGGGYTF	TGTGCCAGCAGCTTCCAGGGAGGGGGCGGAGGTGGCTACACCTTC
-	-	TRBV11-2	TRBJ2-7	CASSLVGGEQYF	TGTGCCAGCAGCTTAGTGGGGGGAGAGCAGTACTTC
-	-	TRBV27	TRBJ2-1	CASRLGPEQFF	TGTGCCAGCCGGTTGGGGCCTGAGCAGTTCTTC
-	-	TRBV27	TRBJ1-5	CASSLGGSGYQPQHF	TGTGCCAGCAGTTTAGGGGGTTCGGGTTATCAGCCCCAGCATTTT
-	once	TRBV19	TRBJ2-3	CASSISVTASTDTQYF	TGTGCCAGTAGTATTTCGGTGACAGCCTCCACAGATACGCAGTATTTT
-	-	TRBV6-5	TRBJ2-5	CASSYGRGRREETQYF	TGTGCCAGCAGTTACGGTCGTGGCAGGAGAGAAGAGACCCAGTACTTC
-	-	TRBV11-2	TRBJ2-3	CASSLDLWGRPDTQYF	TGTGCCAGCAGCTTAGATCTATGGGGGCGGCCAGATACGCAGTATTTT
-	-	TRBV10-2	TRBJ2-3	CASSKALNTDTQYF	TGCGCCAGCAGTAAGGCCCTTAACACAGATACGCAGTATTTT
-	-	TRBV27	TRBJ1-1	CASSEGAYTEAFF	TGTGCCAGCTCGGAGGGCGCTTACACTGAAGCTTTCTTT
-	-	TRBV7-2	TRBJ1-4	CASSIVSGQFNEKLFF	TGTGCCAGCAGTATCGTCTCGGGGCAGTTTAATGAAAAACTGTTTTTT
-	-	TRBV9	TRBJ1-2	CASSVGGSFYGYTF	TGTGCCAGCAGCGTGGGAGGATCTTTCTATGGCTACACCTTC
-	-	TRBV10-3	TRBJ1-1	CAIRAGREHTEAFF	TGTGCCATCAGGGCAGGGAGGGAGCACACTGAAGCTTTCTTT
TRBD1	-	TRBV19	TRBJ2-3	CASSIWDREADTQYF	TGTGCCAGTAGTATCTGGGACAGGGAGGCAGATACGCAGTATTTT
-	-	TRBV5-1	TRBJ2-7	CASSPLDPKYEQYF	TGCGCCAGCAGCCCACTAGATCCCAAATACGAGCAGTACTTC
-	-	TRBV7-8	TRBJ1-3	CASSLVGRSFGNTIYF	TGTGCCAGCAGCTTAGTGGGCAGAAGCTTTGGAAACACCATATATTTT
-	-	TRBV19	TRBJ2-7	CASSIGSGYEQYF	TGTGCCAGTAGTATAGGTTCAGGCTACGAGCAGTACTTC
-	-	TRBV21-1	TRBJ2-1	CASSFRTADNEQFF	TGTGCCAGCAGCTTCCGGACAGCAGACAATGAGCAGTTCTTC
-	-	TRBV3-1/TRBV3-2	TRBJ2-5	CASSWGGYGGETQYF	TGTGCCAGCAGCTGGGGCGGATATGGGGGAGAGACCCAGTACTTC
TRBD1	-	TRBV7-2	TRBJ1-5	CASSLALDRNNQPQHF	TGTGCCAGCAGCTTAGCCCTGGACAGGAATAATCAGCCCCAGCATTTT
-	-	TRBV6-5	TRBJ2-7	CASIPSLGVAYEQYF	TGTGCCAGCATCCCCTCACTCGGGGTGGCCTACGAGCAGTACTTC
-	-	TRBV4-3	TRBJ1-1	CASSQDRDTEAFF	TGCGCCAGCAGCCAAGACCGGGACACTGAAGCTTTCTTT
-	-	TRBV27	TRBJ1-6	CASSLSYNSPLHF	TGTGCCAGCAGTTTAAGCTATAATTCACCCCTCCACTTT
-	-	TRBV24-1	TRBJ2-7	CATSERGFPYEQYF	TGTGCCACCAGTGAGCGCGGGTTCCCCTACGAGCAGTACTTC
TRBD1	-	TRBV5-5	TRBJ2-3	CASSWTRGQGTDTQYF	TGTGCCAGCAGCTGGACCCGGGGACAGGGGACAGATACGCAGTATTTT
-	-	TRBV18	TRBJ1-4	CASSPNTGNEKLFF	TGTGCCAGCTCACCGAACACAGGGAATGAAAAACTGTTTTTT
-	-	TRBV6-5	TRBJ1-1	CASSYSGSPGEAFF	TGTGCCAGCAGTTACTCAGGCTCACCAGGGGAAGCTTTCTTT
-	-	TRBV14	TRBJ2-7	CASSQEGGRATSYEQYF	TGTGCCAGCAGCCAAGAAGGAGGCAGGGCGACCTCCTACGAGCAGTACTTC
TRBD1	-	TRBV7-9	TRBJ1-4	CASSLGQGLQGGEKLFF	TGTGCCAGCAGCTTAGGACAGGGTCTGCAAGGCGGTGAAAAACTGTTTTTT
TRBD2	-	TRBV5-1	TRBJ2-5	CASSLVVAGPGETQYF	TGCGCCAGCAGCTTGGTGGTAGCGGGGCCAGGAGAGACCCAGTACTTC
-	once	TRBV24-1	TRBJ2-1	CATSDDRAGVSYNEQFF	TGTGCCACCAGTGACGACAGAGCGGGTGTATCCTACAATGAGCAGTTCTTC
TRBD1	-	TRBV7-9	TRBJ2-1	CASSSPQGQSHEQFF	TGTGCCAGCAGCTCCCCGCAGGGACAGAGCCATGAGCAGTTCTTC
-	-	TRBV5-1	TRBJ1-6	CASSLAGYGSPLHF	TGCGCCAGCAGCTTGGCCGGGTATGGATCACCCCTCCACTTT
-	-	TRBV10-3	TRBJ2-7	CAIRNGGQSSYEQYF	TGTGCCATCCGAAACGGGGGACAGAGCTCCTACGAGCAGTACTTC
-	-	TRBV29-1	TRBJ2-5	CSGARSPETQYF	TGCAGCGGGGCCAGGAGTCCGGAGACCCAGTACTTC
TRBD1	-	TRBV7-2	TRBJ1-4	CASNPGGGTVEKLFF	TGTGCCAGCAACCCCGGTGGGGGGACAGTTGAAAAACTGTTTTTT
TRBD1	-	TRBV5-1	TRBJ1-1	CASSPGQGLITEAFF	TGCGCCAGCAGCCCGGGACAGGGGTTGATCACTGAAGCTTTCTTT
-	-	TRBV7-2	TRBJ2-7	CASSFGQWDEQYF	TGTGCCAGCAGCTTCGGTCAGTGGGACGAGCAGTACTTC
TRBD1	-	TRBV4-3	TRBJ2-7	CASSARTGYEQYF	TGCGCCAGCAGCGCTCGGACAGGCTACGAGCAGTACTTC
-	-	TRBV29-1	TRBJ2-1	CSVEPRDVNEQFF	TGCAGCGTTGAACCCCGGGATGTCAATGAGCAGTTCTTC
TRBD1	-	TRBV29-1	TRBJ2-7	CSVWDRSSEQYF	TGCAGCGTGTGGGACAGATCTAGCGAGCAGTACTTC
-	-	TRBV18	TRBJ1-2	CASSPRTVDGYTF	TGTGCCAGCTCACCAAGAACAGTGGATGGCTACACCTTC
-	-	TRBV5-1	TRBJ1-2	CASSGMGSRGYTF	TGCGCCAGCAGCGGGATGGGATCGAGGGGCTACACCTTC
TRBD2	-	TRBV4-2	TRBJ2-7	CASSPQTSGSSYEQYF	TGTGCCAGCAGCCCTCAGACTAGCGGGAGTAGCTACGAGCAGTACTTC
-	-	TRBV20-1	TRBJ2-1	CSAIHNEQFF	TGCAGTGCTATACACAATGAGCAGTTCTTC
-	once	TRBV29-1	TRBJ2-5	CSVRLRLQETQYF	TGCAGCGTTCGTCTCCGGCTCCAAGAGACCCAGTACTTC
-	-	TRBV2	TRBJ1-2	CASSERGGGYGYTF	TGTGCCAGCAGTGAACGAGGGGGAGGCTATGGCTACACCTTC
-	-	TRBV6-6	TRBJ1-2	CASSYRQYYGYTF	TGTGCCAGCAGTTACCGACAGTATTATGGCTACACCTTC
-	-	TRBV6-2/TRBV6-3	TRBJ1-1	CASSYTEAFF	TGTGCCAGCAGTTATACTGAAGCTTTCTTT
-	once	TRBV7-2	TRBJ2-3	CASSLARGGADTQYF	TGTGCCAGCAGCCTCGCGAGGGGGGGGGCAGATACGCAGTATTTT
TRBD1	-	TRBV29-1	TRBJ1-1	CSVGDRVAGAFF	TGCAGCGTCGGGGACAGGGTTGCGGGAGCTTTCTTT
TRBD2	-	TRBV9	TRBJ2-3	CASSVETSARTDTQYF	TGTGCCAGCAGCGTAGAAACTAGCGCCCGCACAGATACGCAGTATTTT